This TCR beta chain derives from a study of CD8+CD57+ T cells in acquired aplastic anemia. About the study: Sorted CD4+ and CD8+ cells gave a mean 3.2 ug DNA, range about 0.2 to 27.4 ug. Healthy CD8+ samples averaged approximately 11 million reads.

Study-level findings and limits: Shared by patients and controls, nearly 30 CD8+ CDR3s were abundant in patients. Between the patient and control groups, CD8+ Simpson's diversity did not differ significantly.

Concerning this clonotype: As yet, its antigen is unknown.

The CDR3 is 14 amino acids. The germline gives CDR1 SEHNR, CDR2 FQNEAQ (reference sequence). Trimming removed 5 bases from V and 1 base from J; junction bases left unmatched: 3. TCR beta VDJ and CDR3 profiling used genomic DNA as template. Each CDR3 protein is one row after TCRdb ran MiXCR on the reads. The profile shows 75,000 to 90,000 distinct CDR3 sequences, about half of them singletons. Sequenced material: sorted CD4+, CD8+, or CD8+CD57+ T cells (not recorded which) from PBMCs. The receptor's source is a human donor in good health, serving as a control. The J gene is TRBJ2-5, the V gene TRBV7-9, with 8 bases identical to TRBD1. The DNA of the CDR3 is TGTGCCAGCAGCCGACAGGGGTTCCAAGAGACCCAGTACTTC. This translates into CASSRQGFQETQYF.